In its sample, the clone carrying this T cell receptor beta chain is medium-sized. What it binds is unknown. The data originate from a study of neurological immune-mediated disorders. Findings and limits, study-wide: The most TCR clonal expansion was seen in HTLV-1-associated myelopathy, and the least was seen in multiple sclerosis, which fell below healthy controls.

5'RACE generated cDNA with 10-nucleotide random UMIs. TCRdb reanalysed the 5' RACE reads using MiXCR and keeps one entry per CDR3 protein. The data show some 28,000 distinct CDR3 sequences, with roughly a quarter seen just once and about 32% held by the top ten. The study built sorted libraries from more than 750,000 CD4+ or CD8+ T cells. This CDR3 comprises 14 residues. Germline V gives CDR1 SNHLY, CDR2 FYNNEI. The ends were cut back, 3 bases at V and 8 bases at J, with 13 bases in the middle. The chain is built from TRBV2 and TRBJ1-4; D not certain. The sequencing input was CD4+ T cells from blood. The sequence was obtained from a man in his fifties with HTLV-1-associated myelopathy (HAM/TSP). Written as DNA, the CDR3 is TGTGCCAGCAGTGAGGGGAATAATGGGGAAAAACTGTTTTTT. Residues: CASSEGNNGEKLFF.